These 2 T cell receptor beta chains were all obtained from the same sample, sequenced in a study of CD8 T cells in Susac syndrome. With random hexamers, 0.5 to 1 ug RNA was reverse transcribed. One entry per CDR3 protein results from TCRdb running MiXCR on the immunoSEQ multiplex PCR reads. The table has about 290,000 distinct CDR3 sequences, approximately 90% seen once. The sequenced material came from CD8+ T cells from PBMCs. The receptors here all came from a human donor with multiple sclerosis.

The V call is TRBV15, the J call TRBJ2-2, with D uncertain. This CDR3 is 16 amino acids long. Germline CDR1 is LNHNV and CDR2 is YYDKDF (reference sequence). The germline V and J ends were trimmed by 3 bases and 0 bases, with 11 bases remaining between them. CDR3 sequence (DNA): TGTGCCACCAGCAGTGGACCCCTGACGAACACCGGGGAGCTGTTTTTT. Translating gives CATSSGPLTNTGELFF.

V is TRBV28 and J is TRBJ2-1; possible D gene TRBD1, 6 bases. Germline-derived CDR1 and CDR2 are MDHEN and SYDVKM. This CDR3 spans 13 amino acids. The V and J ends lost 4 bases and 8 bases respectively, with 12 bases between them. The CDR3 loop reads CASSSRGFDEQFF. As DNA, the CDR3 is TGTGCCAGCAGTTCCAGGGGATTCGATGAGCAGTTCTTC.